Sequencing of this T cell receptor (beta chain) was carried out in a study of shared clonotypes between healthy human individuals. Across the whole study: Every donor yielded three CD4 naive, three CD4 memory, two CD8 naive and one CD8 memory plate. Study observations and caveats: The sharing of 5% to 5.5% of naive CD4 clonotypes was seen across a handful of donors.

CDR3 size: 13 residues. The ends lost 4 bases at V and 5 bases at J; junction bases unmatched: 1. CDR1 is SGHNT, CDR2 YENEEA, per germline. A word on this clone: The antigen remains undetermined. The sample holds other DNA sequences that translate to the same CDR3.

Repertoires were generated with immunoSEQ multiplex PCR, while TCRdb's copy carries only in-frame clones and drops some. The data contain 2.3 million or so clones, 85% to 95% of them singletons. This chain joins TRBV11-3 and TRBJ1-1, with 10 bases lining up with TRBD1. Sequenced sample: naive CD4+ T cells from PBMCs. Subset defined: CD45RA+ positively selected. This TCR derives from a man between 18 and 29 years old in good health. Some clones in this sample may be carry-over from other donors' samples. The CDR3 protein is CASSSDRGTEAFF. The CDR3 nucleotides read TGTGCCAGCAGCTCGGACAGGGGGACTGAAGCTTTCTTT.